The entry below describes one T cell receptor (beta chain). Germline V gene sequence: CDR1 SEHNR, CDR2 FQNEAQ (reference sequence). The ends lost 3 bases at V and 6 bases at J; junction bases unmatched: 3. The CDR3 runs 14 residues. The data were obtained in a study of blood T cell repertoires in COVID-19. Clones were sequenced by immunoSEQ multiplex PCR, and TCRdb holds only the in-frame ones, with some missing. The sample carries tens of thousands of clones, approximately 85% recorded once. The chain links TRBV7-9 to TRBJ2-1, with 9 bases fitting TRBD2. This TCR came from a human donor in a cohort sampled during active COVID-19. What was sequenced was peripheral blood. DNA of the CDR3: TGTGCCAGCAGCTTGCGGGAGGGCCTCAATGAGCAGTTCTTC. It yields the protein CASSLREGLNEQFF.